This TCR beta chain was sequenced in a study of T cells in localized non-small cell lung cancer. This table comes from immunoSEQ multiplex PCR, and its TCRdb copy is limited to in-frame clones, with some not included. The sample shows around 26,000 clones, 70% to 90% of them seen only once. The V gene's germline CDR1 is GTSNPN and CDR2 SVGIG (reference sequence). This CDR3 is 13 amino acids long. The junction had 7 bases not matched to a gene; V was cut back by 4 bases and J by 4 bases. V is TRBV30 and J is TRBJ2-7, with 7 nucleotides matching TRBD1. This receptor was obtained from a female donor at least 60 years old with stage II squamous cell lung carcinoma. The sample was peripheral blood, taken before any cancer treatment. CDR3 sequence reads: CAWTRQGIYEQYF. DNA for the CDR3: TGTGCCTGGACAAGACAGGGAATTTACGAGCAGTACTTC.